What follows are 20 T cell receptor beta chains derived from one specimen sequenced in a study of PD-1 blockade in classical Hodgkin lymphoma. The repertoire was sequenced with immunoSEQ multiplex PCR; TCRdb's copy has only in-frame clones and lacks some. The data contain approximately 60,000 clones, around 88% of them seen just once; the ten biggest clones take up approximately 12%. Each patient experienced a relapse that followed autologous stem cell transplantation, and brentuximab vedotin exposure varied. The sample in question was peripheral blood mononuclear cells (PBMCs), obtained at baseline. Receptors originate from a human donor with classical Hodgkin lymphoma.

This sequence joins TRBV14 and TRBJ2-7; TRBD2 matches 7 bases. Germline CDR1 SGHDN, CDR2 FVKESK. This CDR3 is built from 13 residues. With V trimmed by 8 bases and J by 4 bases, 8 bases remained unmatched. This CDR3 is CASSTGTTYEQYF. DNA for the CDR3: TGTGCCAGCTCGACCGGGACTACTTACGAGCAGTACTTC.

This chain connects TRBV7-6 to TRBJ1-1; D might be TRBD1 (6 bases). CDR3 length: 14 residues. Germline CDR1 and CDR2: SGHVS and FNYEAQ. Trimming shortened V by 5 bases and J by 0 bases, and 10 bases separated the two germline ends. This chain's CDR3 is CASSPGGLNTEAFF. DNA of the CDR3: TGTGCCAGCAGCCCTGGGGGCCTGAACACTGAAGCTTTCTTT.

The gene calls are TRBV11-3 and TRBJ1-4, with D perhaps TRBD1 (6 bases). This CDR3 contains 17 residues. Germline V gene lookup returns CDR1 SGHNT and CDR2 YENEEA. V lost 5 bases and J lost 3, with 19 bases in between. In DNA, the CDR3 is TGTGCCAGCAGCCCTCTAGGGGGGAAGGATGCTAATGAAAAACTGTTTTTT. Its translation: CASSPLGGKDANEKLFF.

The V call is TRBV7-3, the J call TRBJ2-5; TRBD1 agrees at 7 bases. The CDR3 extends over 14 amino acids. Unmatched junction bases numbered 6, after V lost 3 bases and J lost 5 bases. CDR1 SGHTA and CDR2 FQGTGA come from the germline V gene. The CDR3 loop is CASSFLGGRETQYF. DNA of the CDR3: TGTGCCAGCAGCTTCCTAGGGGGCCGGGAGACCCAGTACTTC. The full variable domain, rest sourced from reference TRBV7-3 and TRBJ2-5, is GAGVSQTPSNKVTEKGKYVELRCDPISGHTALYWYRQSLGQGPEFLIYFQGTGAADDSGLPNDRFFAVRPEGSVSTLKIQRTERGDSAVYLCASSFLGGRETQYFGPGTRLLVL.

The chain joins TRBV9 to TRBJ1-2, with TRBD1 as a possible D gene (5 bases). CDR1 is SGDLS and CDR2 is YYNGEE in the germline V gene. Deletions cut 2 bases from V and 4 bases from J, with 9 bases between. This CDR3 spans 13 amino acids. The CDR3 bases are TGTGCCAGCAGCGTGACGGGGACCTATGGCTACACCTTC. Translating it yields CASSVTGTYGYTF.

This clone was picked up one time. The CDR3: CASSQEGSAAYGYTF. The DNA of the CDR3 is TGCGCCAGCAGCCAAGAGGGCAGCGCTGCCTATGGCTACACCTTC. The V and J genes are TRBV4-1 and TRBJ1-2; D uncertain. The V gene lost 0 bases and the J gene lost 4 bases, with 12 bases spanning the gap. The germline V gene encodes CDR1 MGHRA and CDR2 YSYEKL. The CDR3 extends over 15 amino acids.

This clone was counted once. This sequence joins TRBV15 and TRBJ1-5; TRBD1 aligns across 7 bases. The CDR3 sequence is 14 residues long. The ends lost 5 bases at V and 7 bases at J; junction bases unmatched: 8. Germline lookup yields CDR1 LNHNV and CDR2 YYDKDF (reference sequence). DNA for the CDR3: TGTGCCACCAGCGGCCAGACAGGGTCCCAGCCCCAGCATTTT. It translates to CATSGQTGSQPQHF.

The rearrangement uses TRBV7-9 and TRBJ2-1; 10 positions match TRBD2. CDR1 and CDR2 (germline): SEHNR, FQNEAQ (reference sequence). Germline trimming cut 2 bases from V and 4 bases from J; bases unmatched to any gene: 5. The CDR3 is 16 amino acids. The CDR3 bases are TGTGCCAGCAGCTTAATCGGTAGCGGGGGGTACAATGAGCAGTTCTTC. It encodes CASSLIGSGGYNEQFF.

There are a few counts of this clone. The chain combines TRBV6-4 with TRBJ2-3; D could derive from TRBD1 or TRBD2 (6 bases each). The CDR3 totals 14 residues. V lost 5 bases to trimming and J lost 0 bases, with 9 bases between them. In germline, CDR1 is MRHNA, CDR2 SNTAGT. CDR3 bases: TGTGCCAGCAGTCCGGGGGCTAGCACAGATACGCAGTATTTT. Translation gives CASSPGASTDTQYF.

The CDR3 coding sequence is TGTGCCAGCAGCTTAGGTAGCATACCCATTCAGTACTTC. Its translation is CASSLGSIPIQYF. The chain employs TRBV7-2 and TRBJ2-4; D unclear. The length of the CDR3 is 13 residues. Trimming shortened V by 1 base and J by 9 bases, and 10 bases separated the two germline ends. From germline, CDR1 is SGHTA and CDR2 FQGNSA.

CDR3 DNA sequence: TGTGCCAGCAGCCTATCGCGGGCAGGGCACAATGAGCAGTTCTTC. It codes for CASSLSRAGHNEQFF. This chain links TRBV7-6 with TRBJ2-1, with D perhaps given as TRBD1 or TRBD2 (5 bases each). Germline assignment: CDR1 SGHVS and CDR2 FNYEAQ. The CDR3 loop spans 15 amino acids. Trimming removed 5 bases from V and 5 bases from J, with 16 bases in between.

CDR3 in DNA: TGTGCCATCAGTAGAGGACTAGCGGGGCTATTACAAGAGACCCAGTACTTC. Protein: CAISRGLAGLLQETQYF. The genes are TRBV10-3 and TRBJ2-5; 12 bases agree with TRBD2. Unmatched junction bases numbered 9, after V lost 5 bases and J lost 2 bases. Germline V gives CDR1 ENHRY, CDR2 SYGVKD. The CDR3 runs to 17 residues.

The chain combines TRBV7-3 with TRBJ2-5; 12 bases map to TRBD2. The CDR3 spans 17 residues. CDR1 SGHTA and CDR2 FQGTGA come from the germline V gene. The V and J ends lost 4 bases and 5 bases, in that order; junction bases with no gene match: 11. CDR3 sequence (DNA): TGTGCCAGCAGCTCCGCCTTGACTAGCGGGGGCGGGGAGACCCAGTACTTC. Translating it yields CASSSALTSGGGETQYF.

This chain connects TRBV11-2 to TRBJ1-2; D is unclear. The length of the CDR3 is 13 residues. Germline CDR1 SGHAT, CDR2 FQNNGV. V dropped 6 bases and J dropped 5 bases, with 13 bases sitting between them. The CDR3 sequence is CASSSNTRYGYTF. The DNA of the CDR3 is TGTGCCAGCAGTAGTAACACCCGGTATGGCTACACCTTC.

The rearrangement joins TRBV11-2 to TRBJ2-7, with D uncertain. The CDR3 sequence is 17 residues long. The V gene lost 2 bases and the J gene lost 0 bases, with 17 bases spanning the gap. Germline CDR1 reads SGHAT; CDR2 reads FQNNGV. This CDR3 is CASSLRVMGSHSYEQYF. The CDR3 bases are TGTGCCAGCAGCTTAAGGGTTATGGGAAGCCACTCCTACGAGCAGTACTTC.

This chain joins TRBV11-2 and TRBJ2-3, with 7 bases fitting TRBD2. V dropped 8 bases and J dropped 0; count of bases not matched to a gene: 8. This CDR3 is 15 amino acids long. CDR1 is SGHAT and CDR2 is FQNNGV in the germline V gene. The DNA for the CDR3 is TGTGCCAGCGATCGCGGGGGAATTAGCACAGATACGCAGTATTTT. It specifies CASDRGGISTDTQYF.

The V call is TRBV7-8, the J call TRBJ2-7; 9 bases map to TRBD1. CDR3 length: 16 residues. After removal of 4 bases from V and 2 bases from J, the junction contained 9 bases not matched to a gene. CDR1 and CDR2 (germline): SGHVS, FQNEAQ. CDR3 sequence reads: CASSSYRDRVTYEQYF. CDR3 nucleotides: TGTGCCAGCAGCTCCTATCGGGACAGGGTCACCTACGAGCAGTACTTC.

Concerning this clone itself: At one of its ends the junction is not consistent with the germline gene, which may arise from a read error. DNA of the CDR3: TGCGCCAGCAGCCAAGATACGGCTGGCTATACCTATGGCTACACCTTC. Translating it yields CASSQDTAGYTYGYTF. The chain combines TRBV5-5 with TRBJ1-2; no clear D. This CDR3 spans 16 amino acids. Looked up from germline, CDR1 is SGHKS and CDR2 is YYEKEE (reference sequence).

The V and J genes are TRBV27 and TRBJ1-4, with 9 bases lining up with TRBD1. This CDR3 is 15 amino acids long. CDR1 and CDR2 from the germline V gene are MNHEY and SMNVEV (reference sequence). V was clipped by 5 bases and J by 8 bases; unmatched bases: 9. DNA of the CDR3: TGTGCCAGCAGTGACACAGGGGGCATAGGGGAAAAACTGTTTTTT. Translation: CASSDTGGIGEKLFF.

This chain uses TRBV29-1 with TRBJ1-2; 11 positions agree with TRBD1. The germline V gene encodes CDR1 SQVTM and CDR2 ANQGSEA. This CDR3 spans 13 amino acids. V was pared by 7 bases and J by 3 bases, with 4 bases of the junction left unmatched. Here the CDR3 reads CSDGTGGDYGYTF. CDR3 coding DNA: TGCAGCGATGGGACAGGGGGAGACTATGGCTACACCTTC.